The entry below describes one T cell receptor beta chain. Its antigen is not known. The data were taken from a study of cytomegalovirus exposure and HLA in healthy donors. About the study: There were 100 million to 130 million unique TCR beta sequences, drawn from about 200 million T cells, in an earlier analysis.

The study, taken as a whole, reports: Later analysis identified a missense DCLRE1C variant that was linked to TCR beta V- and J-gene trimming. Most likely, a cluster of highly shared sequence variants arose as a sequencing artifact.

Trimming stripped 2 bases from V and 7 bases from J, with 12 bases between. CDR1 and CDR2 from the germline V gene are GTSNPN and SVGIG (reference sequence). The CDR3 sequence is 13 residues long. 60 Vbeta and 13 Jbeta primers were used in PCR. TCRdb's table, derived via immunoSEQ multiplex PCR, lists solely in-frame clones and lacks some. The sample has about 120,000 clones, roughly 77% seen once; the top ten hold more than 1.5%. Source material: PBMCs. This sequence originates from a man aged 40-49 years in good health and CMV-seronegative. The rearrangement uses TRBV30 and TRBJ1-5; D gene uncertain. The CDR3 protein is CAWSTAGSQPQHF. The CDR3 nucleotides read TGTGCCTGGAGTACCGCGGGGAGCCAGCCCCAGCATTTT.